A single sample is the source of the 23 T cell receptor beta chains below, sequenced in a study of blood T cells in healthy people across ages. A sample-barcoded 5' primer and a J-beta primer mix were used in a second PCR of roughly 6 to 11 cycles. TCRdb called the 5' RACE reads again in MiXCR, with one record for every CDR3 protein. Of more than 1.4 million distinct CDR3 sequences listed, roughly 40% are singletons. Sequencing input: blood. The source of these receptors is a young woman in good health.

The table lists this clonotype with a few counts. The chain couples TRBV5-1 to TRBJ2-5; D ambiguous. The DNA end lines up better with TRBJ2-7; the J call may be wrong. This CDR3 spans 13 amino acids. From germline, CDR1 is SGHRS and CDR2 YFSETQ. This CDR3 is CASSPVRGDEQYF. The CDR3 DNA reads TGCGCCAGCAGCCCCGTTCGTGGCGACGAGCAGTACTTC.

This clonotype has only a few counts. This chain joins TRBV9 and TRBJ2-1; weak D call: TRBD1 (6 bases). Germline loops: CDR1 SGDLS, CDR2 YYNGEE. Trimming pared 3 bases from V and 8 bases from J, leaving 15 bases between. CDR3 length equals 14 residues. The CDR3 spells CASSASLGGDEQFF. The CDR3 coding sequence is TGTGCCAGCAGCGCCTCTCTTGGGGGCGATGAGCAGTTCTTC.

CDR3 residues: CASSPVDRGQETQYF. In nucleotides, the CDR3 is TGTGCCAGCTCACCCGTGGACAGGGGTCAAGAGACCCAGTACTTC. This chain uses TRBV18 with TRBJ2-5, with TRBD1 matching over 9 bases. The CDR3 sequence is 15 residues long. J lost 2 bases, V lost 3 bases, and 4 bases had no gene match. The germline gives CDR1 KGHSH, CDR2 LQKENI.

The rearrangement joins TRBV7-9 to TRBJ2-7, with a possible D match to TRBD2 (5 bases). Trimming took off 1 base at V and 7 bases at J, with 14 bases between the two ends. Germline loops: CDR1 SEHNR, CDR2 FQNEAQ (reference sequence). The length of the CDR3 is 14 residues. The CDR3 reads CASSLGPQPGEQYF. In DNA, the CDR3 is TGTGCCAGCAGCTTAGGTCCACAGCCGGGGGAGCAGTACTTC.

The CDR3 spells CASAPGTDTQYF. CDR3 DNA sequence: TGTGCCAGCGCCCCTGGGACAGATACGCAGTATTTT. This chain connects TRBV12-3 or TRBV12-4 to TRBJ2-3; D gene unclear. CDR3 size: 12 residues. V lost 8 bases to trimming and J lost 3 bases, with 9 bases between them.

The V gene is TRBV27, the J gene TRBJ2-7; D is possibly TRBD1 (6 bases). CDR3 length: 14 amino acids. Looked up from germline, CDR1 is MNHEY and CDR2 is SMNVEV (reference sequence). Trimming removed 5 bases at V and 2 bases at J, with 13 bases between. CDR3 amino acids: CASSIRDKAYEQYF. The DNA for the CDR3 is TGTGCCAGCAGTATCCGGGACAAAGCCTACGAGCAGTACTTC.

V and J are TRBV28 and TRBJ2-1, with D possibly matching TRBD2 (6 bases). The germline CDR1 and CDR2 sequences are MDHEN and SYDVKM. This CDR3 has 13 residues. Trimming cost V 11 bases and J 0 bases, with 11 bases left between them. CDR3 amino acids: CAGRSGSYNEQFF. CDR3 nucleotide sequence: TGTGCCGGACGTAGCGGCTCCTACAATGAGCAGTTCTTC.

This chain joins TRBV29-1 and TRBJ2-2, with TRBD1 matching 7 bases. This CDR3 has 14 amino acids. Trimming removed 4 bases from V and 5 bases from J; junction bases left unmatched: 7. Germline V gene lookup returns CDR1 SQVTM and CDR2 ANQGSEA. The CDR3 DNA is TGCAGCGTTGCACCGGGACAGTTTACCGGGGAGCTGTTTTTT. Translation gives CSVAPGQFTGELFF.

The rearrangement joins TRBV27 to TRBJ2-7, with 9 bases aligning to TRBD2. Germline V lookup: CDR1 MNHEY, CDR2 SMNVEV (reference sequence). Unmatched junction bases numbered 13, after V lost 5 bases and J lost 5 bases. This CDR3 is built from 16 residues. This CDR3 is CASSITAGGAPHEQYF. For the CDR3, the DNA is TGTGCCAGCAGTATTACAGCGGGAGGCGCCCCCCACGAGCAGTACTTC.

This clonotype was picked up one time. The chain recombines TRBV10-1 with TRBJ2-7; perhaps TRBD2 as D (5 bases). The CDR3 totals 12 residues. The germline V and J ends were trimmed by 3 bases and 6 bases, with 9 bases remaining between them. The V gene's germline CDR1 is WNHNN and CDR2 SYGVQD (reference sequence). Written as DNA, the CDR3 is TGCGCCAGCAGTGACCCCGGAGGCGAGCAGTACTTC. Translated: CASSDPGGEQYF.

This clonotype came up a few times. The chain employs TRBV20-1 and TRBJ2-1, with a tentative D call TRBD2 (6 bases). V dropped 0 bases and J dropped 0 bases, with 9 bases sitting between them. CDR3 length: 15 residues. Germline CDR1 reads DFQATT; CDR2 reads SNEGSKA (reference sequence). The DNA for the CDR3 is TGCAGTGCTAGAGATCTAGCGAACTCCTACAATGAGCAGTTCTTC. It translates to CSARDLANSYNEQFF.

The chain employs TRBV20-1 and TRBJ2-1; 11 bases fit TRBD2. V dropped 3 bases and J dropped 1; count of bases not matched to a gene: 5. This CDR3 region has 16 residues. From germline, CDR1 is DFQATT and CDR2 SNEGSKA (reference sequence). The CDR3 nucleotides read TGCAGTGCTAGGGTACCTAGCGGGAGGTCCTACAATGAGCAGTTCTTC. This codes for CSARVPSGRSYNEQFF.

CDR3 loop: CASSSPLAEETQYF. DNA for the CDR3: TGTGCCAGCAGCTCCCCACTAGCGGAAGAGACCCAGTACTTC. The chain uses TRBV7-6 and TRBJ2-5; TRBD2 aligns across 8 bases. V was pared by 4 bases and J by 3 bases, with 4 bases of the junction left unmatched. Looked up from germline, CDR1 is SGHVS and CDR2 is FNYEAQ. The CDR3 contains 14 residues.

This clonotype has just a few counts. The V and J genes are TRBV7-9 and TRBJ2-5; a possible D gene is TRBD2 (7 bases). The CDR3 totals 15 residues. Deletions cut 6 bases from V and 5 bases from J, with 19 bases between. CDR1 and CDR2 from the germline V gene are SEHNR and FQNEAQ (reference sequence). CDR3 protein: CASRRWGGAGETQYF. The DNA of the CDR3 is TGTGCCAGCAGACGCTGGGGGGGGGCTGGGGAGACCCAGTACTTC. Full variable domain (rest looked up from reference TRBV7-9 and TRBJ2-5): DTGVSQNPRHKITKRGQNVTFRCDPISEHNRLYWYRQTLGQGPEFLTYFQNEAQLEKSRLLSDRFSAERPKGSFSTLEIQRTEQGDSAMYLCASRRWGGAGETQYFGPGTRLLVL.

The J gene is TRBJ2-2, the V gene TRBV12-5; 9 bases align to TRBD2. This CDR3 has 16 amino acids. The germline CDR1 and CDR2 sequences are LGHNT and FRNRAP. V trimming: 1 base; J trimming: 4 bases; junction bases outside the gene matches: 4. CDR3 protein: CASGLGAGGPTGELFF. The CDR3 DNA reads TGTGCTAGTGGTTTGGGGGCGGGAGGGCCCACCGGGGAGCTGTTTTTT.

The V gene is TRBV11-2, the J gene TRBJ2-4, with D perhaps TRBD2 (5 bases). The CDR3 runs 15 residues. Trimming removed 5 bases at V and 8 bases at J, with 19 bases between. The germline gives CDR1 SGHAT, CDR2 FQNNGV. The DNA of the CDR3 is TGTGCCAGCAGCCCTACCAGATTCACCGGGGACATTCAGTACTTC. As protein: CASSPTRFTGDIQYF.

V gene TRBV7-2 combines with J gene TRBJ1-2; D is uncertain. Germline CDR1 is SGHTA and CDR2 is FQGNSA. This CDR3 contains 13 residues. Trimming shortened V by 7 bases and J by 4 bases, and 13 bases separated the two germline ends. The CDR3 DNA reads TGTGCCAGCACCGTGCCGCGGGTCTATGGCTACACCTTC. Translated: CASTVPRVYGYTF.

The genes are TRBV12-3 or TRBV12-4 and TRBJ2-7, with 14 bases lining up with TRBD2. With V trimmed by 5 bases and J by 7 bases, 10 bases remained unmatched. This CDR3 comprises 16 residues. CDR3 coding DNA: TGTGCCAGCAGTCCCCGGACTAGCGGGAGGCCCCTTGAGCAGTACTTC. Translated: CASSPRTSGRPLEQYF.

The chain combines TRBV29-1 with TRBJ2-5, with D possibly being TRBD1 (5 bases). The V end lost 3 bases, the J end lost 5 bases, and 16 bases lay between the germline ends. This CDR3 is 14 amino acids long. Germline V lookup: CDR1 SQVTM, CDR2 ANQGSEA. The chain's CDR3 is CSVDQGSGYETQYF. The CDR3 DNA is TGCAGCGTTGATCAGGGATCTGGTTACGAGACCCAGTACTTC. The full variable domain, rest sourced from reference TRBV29-1 and TRBJ2-5, is SAVISQKPSRDICQRGTSLTIQCQVDSQVTMMFWYRQQPGQSLTLIATANQGSEATYESGFVIDKFPISRPNLTFSTLTVSNMSPEDSSIYLCSVDQGSGYETQYFGPGTRLLVL.

Many counts were recorded for this clonotype. The CDR3 reads CAISEPHEQFF. For the CDR3, the DNA is TGTGCCATCAGTGAGCCCCATGAGCAGTTCTTC. The V and J genes are TRBV10-3 and TRBJ2-1; D gene unclear. The CDR3 is 11 amino acids. Germline CDR1 and CDR2: ENHRY and SYGVKD. The germline V and J ends were trimmed by 2 bases and 8 bases, with 4 bases remaining between them.

A few counts support this clonotype. The chain employs TRBV25-1 and TRBJ1-2; a possible D gene is TRBD1 (5 bases). The CDR3 sequence is 13 residues long. The germline V gene encodes CDR1 MGHDK and CDR2 SYGVNS. V was pared by 3 bases and J by 9 bases, with 14 bases between. The DNA for the CDR3 is TGTGCCAGCAGTGAGGCTCTCAGGGACCGCTACACCTTC. Residues: CASSEALRDRYTF.

This clonotype was observed a handful of times. V usage is TRBV7-2 and J usage is TRBJ1-6, with unresolved D. V was clipped by 1 base and J by 6 bases, with 7 bases between them. The CDR3 is made up of 14 amino acids. Per germline, CDR1 SGHTA and CDR2 FQGNSA. CDR3 protein: CASSLVILNSPLHF. The CDR3 DNA is TGTGCCAGCAGCTTAGTTATCCTTAATTCACCCCTCCACTTT.

Only a few counts were recorded for this clonotype. The gene calls are TRBV7-9 and TRBJ2-1; 11 positions agree with TRBD2. CDR1 SEHNR and CDR2 FQNEAQ come from the germline V gene (reference sequence). Trimming removed 8 bases from V and 10 bases from J; junction bases left unmatched: 7. This CDR3 has 13 residues. CDR3 coding DNA: TGTGCCAGCGAACTAGCGGGAGCGGGGGAGCAGTTCTTC. Protein product: CASELAGAGEQFF.